Shown below are 26 T cell receptor beta chains from a single sample sequenced in a study of spatial heterogeneity in lung cancer. Whole-study findings and limits: Tumors with more nonsynonymous mutations had more expanded intratumoral alpha and beta TCRs.

Stated time point: sample taken at primary tumor resection. TCRdb reprocessed the 5' RACE reads with MiXCR, giving one entry per CDR3 protein. The profile shows about 9,300 distinct CDR3 sequences, approximately 49% of them singletons. These TCRs are of unknown antigen specificity. This material consisted of lung tumor tissue, taken at surgery. Every receptor here comes from a female donor with early-stage non-small cell lung cancer.

This chain joins TRBV7-9 and TRBJ2-7; D is perhaps TRBD1 (6 bases). Trimming removed 4 bases at V and 5 bases at J, with 18 bases between. CDR3 length equals 15 residues. CDR1 and CDR2 from the germline V gene are SEHNR and FQNEAQ (reference sequence). CDR3 residues: CASSSKGSRGNEQYF. The CDR3 DNA sequence: TGTGCCAGCAGCTCCAAGGGGTCCAGGGGCAACGAGCAGTACTTC.

This clonotype was observed a handful of times. The chain recombines TRBV20-1 with TRBJ2-1; 8 bases align to TRBD2. Germline values: CDR1 DFQATT, CDR2 SNEGSKA (reference sequence). This CDR3 spans 15 amino acids. The trim removed 6 bases at V and 4 bases at J, leaving 11 bases unmatched. CDR3 protein: CSAPEAGLVYNEQFF. CDR3 DNA sequence: TGCAGTGCCCCAGAGGCGGGACTAGTTTACAATGAGCAGTTCTTC.

The chain uses TRBV25-1 and TRBJ2-1; D is perhaps TRBD1 or TRBD2 (5 bases each). CDR1 and CDR2 from the germline V gene are MGHDK and SYGVNS. This CDR3 has 14 residues. V was shortened by 5 bases and J by 7 bases, with 15 bases between the two germline ends. The DNA of the CDR3 is TGTGCCAGCAGTCAGGCAGGGTGGGGGAATGAGCAGTTCTTC. Amino acids: CASSQAGWGNEQFF.

This rearrangement joins TRBV9 to TRBJ2-1; 10 bases are shared with TRBD2. Looked up from germline, CDR1 is SGDLS and CDR2 is YYNGEE. Trimming cost V 1 base and J 2 bases; bases outside gene matches: 0. This CDR3 is built from 15 residues. CDR3 in amino acids: CASSVTSGTYNEQFF. The CDR3 nucleotides are TGTGCCAGCAGCGTAACTAGCGGGACCTACAATGAGCAGTTCTTC.

The chain couples TRBV19 to TRBJ1-1; the match to TRBD1 covers 7 bases. CDR1 is LNHDA and CDR2 is SQIVND in the germline V gene (reference sequence). V shed 9 bases and J 7 bases; nucleotides not matched to a gene: 5. The CDR3 spans 11 residues. In DNA, the CDR3 is TGTGCCAGCAGGGGGGGAGTTGAAGCTTTCTTT. Translation: CASRGGVEAFF.

This chain links TRBV7-9 with TRBJ2-1, with D possibly being TRBD1 (5 bases). CDR1 and CDR2 (germline): SEHNR, FQNEAQ (reference sequence). Deletions cut 3 bases from V and 1 base from J, with 16 bases between. The length of the CDR3 is 17 residues. CDR3 DNA sequence: TGTGCCAGCAGCTTCCCCAGGGAATCGGTATCCTACAATGAGCAGTTCTTC. This codes for CASSFPRESVSYNEQFF. Using reference TRBV7-9 and TRBJ2-1 for the parts outside the CDR3, the full variable domain is DTGVSQNPRHKITKRGQNVTFRCDPISEHNRLYWYRQTLGQGPEFLTYFQNEAQLEKSRLLSDRFSAERPKGSFSTLEIQRTEQGDSAMYLCASSFPRESVSYNEQFFGPGTRLTVL.

V usage is TRBV19 and J usage is TRBJ1-2; possibly TRBD1 for D (5 bases). Germline lookup yields CDR1 LNHDA and CDR2 SQIVND (reference sequence). V shed 4 bases and J shed 8 bases, with 14 bases lying between them. CDR3 length equals 13 residues. The CDR3 nucleotides are TGTGCCAGTAGTACTACGGGACTCCGGGGCTACACCTTC. It specifies CASSTTGLRGYTF.

This clonotype was seen just once. The genes are TRBV25-1 and TRBJ1-2; D may be TRBD1 (5 bases). The germline gives CDR1 MGHDK, CDR2 SYGVNS. This CDR3 contains 18 residues. The germline V and J ends were trimmed by 7 bases and 2 bases, with 26 bases remaining between them. CDR3 amino acids: CASTSRPDPWGENYGYTF. In DNA, the CDR3 is TGTGCCAGCACCTCCCGACCCGATCCCTGGGGGGAGAACTATGGCTACACCTTC.

The genes are TRBV20-1 and TRBJ1-2; D is unresolved. Per germline, CDR1 DFQATT and CDR2 SNEGSKA (reference sequence). Trimming pared 5 bases from V and 4 bases from J, leaving 14 bases between. This CDR3 comprises 13 residues. CDR3 sequence: CSAGRWGSYGYTF. The DNA for the CDR3 is TGCAGTGCTGGACGGTGGGGAAGCTATGGCTACACCTTC.

The chain couples TRBV15 to TRBJ1-6, with D uncertain. This CDR3 is built from 15 residues. Germline V gene sequence: CDR1 LNHNV, CDR2 YYDKDF (reference sequence). V lost 5 bases to trimming and J lost 4 bases, with 12 bases between them. The CDR3 is CATSVSLGYNSPLHF. In DNA form, the CDR3 reads TGTGCCACCAGCGTTAGTCTTGGGTATAATTCACCCCTCCACTTT.

This clonotype occurred a few times. V gene TRBV10-2 combines with J gene TRBJ2-5, with TRBD2 matching 8 bases. Germline assignment: CDR1 WSHSY and CDR2 SAAADI. The CDR3 extends over 15 amino acids. Trimming cost V 5 bases and J 1 base; bases outside gene matches: 6. As DNA, the CDR3 is TGCGCCAGCAGTAAGGGCGGGGGGACCCAAGAGACCCAGTACTTC. It yields the protein CASSKGGGTQETQYF.

The V and J genes are TRBV9 and TRBJ2-3; 10 bases align to TRBD2. There are 15 residues in the CDR3. The V gene's germline CDR1 is SGDLS and CDR2 YYNGEE. The V gene end was trimmed by 0 bases and the J gene end by 4 bases; junction bases not matched to a gene: 2. Here the CDR3 reads CASSVVSGGPDTQYF. Written as DNA, the CDR3 is TGTGCCAGCAGCGTAGTTAGCGGGGGGCCAGATACGCAGTATTTT. Based on the CDR3 plus reference TRBV9 and TRBJ2-3, the full variable domain is DSGVTQTPKHLITATGQRVTLRCSPRSGDLSVYWYQQSLDQGLQFLIQYYNGEERAKGNILERFSAQQFPDLHSELNLSSLELGDSALYFCASSVVSGGPDTQYFGPGTRLTVL.

This chain connects TRBV5-6 to TRBJ2-1; 10 bases fit TRBD1. CDR1 is SGHDT, CDR2 YYEEEE, per germline. Trimming cost V 4 bases and J 8 bases; bases outside gene matches: 12. CDR3 length: 16 amino acids. CDR3 loop: CASSTDRGRILDEQFF. CDR3 nucleotides: TGTGCCAGCAGCACCGACAGGGGGCGAATACTAGATGAGCAGTTCTTC.

This clonotype showed up just once. The chain has TRBV3-1 and TRBJ1-2; D perhaps matches TRBD1 (6 bases). CDR1 and CDR2 (germline): LGHDT, YNNKEL (reference sequence). V lost 4 bases, J lost 5 bases, and 26 bases lay in between. This CDR3 has 18 amino acids. CDR3 amino acids: CASSPGSGLGQNRYGYTF. CDR3 bases: TGTGCCAGCAGCCCGGGGAGTGGACTTGGACAGAACCGATATGGCTACACCTTC.

The J gene is TRBJ1-4, the V gene TRBV27, with TRBD1 matching over 9 bases. Unmatched junction bases numbered 6, after V lost 6 bases and J lost 7 bases. This CDR3 is built from 14 residues. The V gene's germline CDR1 is MNHEY and CDR2 SMNVEV (reference sequence). The CDR3: CASSHRGRVEKLFF. The CDR3 DNA reads as TGTGCCAGCAGCCACAGGGGGCGGGTTGAAAAACTGTTTTTT.

This clonotype has a handful of counts. The CDR3 region has the DNA TGTGCCAGCAGTTTAGCGGGGTCTTCCTACAATGAGCAGTTCTTC. Translated, it gives CASSLAGSSYNEQFF. This rearrangement joins TRBV6-5 to TRBJ2-1, with 8 bases fitting TRBD2. V was clipped by 4 bases and J by 1 base; unmatched bases: 3. The CDR3 is 15 residues long. The germline V gene has CDR1 MNHEY and CDR2 SVGAGI.

CDR3 in amino acids: CASSLYMGQGATHGYTF. The CDR3 coding sequence is TGTGCCAGCAGCTTATATATGGGACAGGGGGCGACTCATGGCTACACCTTC. The chain joins TRBV7-8 to TRBJ1-2; TRBD1 matches at 12 bases. The CDR3 loop spans 17 amino acids. After removal of 2 bases from V and 6 bases from J, the junction contained 10 bases not matched to a gene. CDR1 is SGHVS, CDR2 FQNEAQ, per germline.

This clonotype was detected a few times. Here the CDR3 DNA reads TGTGCCAGCAGTTACTTAGACAGAGTCAACTCTGGGGCCAACGTCCTGACTTTC. It codes for CASSYLDRVNSGANVLTF. This sequence joins TRBV6-2 or TRBV6-3 and TRBJ2-6; D may be TRBD1 (5 bases). Per the germline V gene, CDR1 is MNHEY and CDR2 is SVGEGT. The CDR3 runs 18 residues. With 1 base removed from V and 0 bases from J, the gap between germline ends came to 13 bases.

The chain recombines TRBV7-2 with TRBJ2-2; the D gene could be TRBD1 or TRBD2 (5 bases each). The length of the CDR3 is 15 residues. Germline V gene sequence: CDR1 SGHTA, CDR2 FQGNSA. The germline V and J ends were trimmed by 5 bases and 0 bases, with 10 bases remaining between them. The CDR3 DNA sequence: TGTGCCAGCAGCGGGACCGAATCGAACACCGGGGAGCTGTTTTTT. Translation: CASSGTESNTGELFF.

This clonotype turned up a few times. The CDR3 nucleotides are TGTGCCAGCAGTTACGTCGGGATGGGCACAGATACGCAGTATTTT. Its protein is CASSYVGMGTDTQYF. The rearrangement joins TRBV6-6 to TRBJ2-3; D is possibly TRBD2 (5 bases). The CDR3 loop spans 15 amino acids. Deletions cut 2 bases from V and 1 base from J, with 10 bases between. Germline V gene sequence: CDR1 MNHNY, CDR2 SVGAGI (reference sequence).

This clonotype is termed large (0.1 to 1%). The rearrangement links TRBV2 to TRBJ2-2, with D perhaps TRBD1 (5 bases). V lost 5 bases, J lost 6 bases, and 16 bases lay in between. This CDR3 has 15 amino acids. Germline-derived CDR1 and CDR2 are SNHLY and FYNNEI. The CDR3 loop reads CASSSGQLSPGELFF. The DNA of the CDR3 is TGTGCCAGCAGTTCCGGACAATTAAGTCCCGGGGAGCTGTTTTTT.

The chain links TRBV7-2 to TRBJ1-5; 7 bases fit TRBD1. V lost 5 bases and J lost 4; bases outside the gene matches: 5. This CDR3 spans 14 amino acids. The germline gives CDR1 SGHTA, CDR2 FQGNSA. The CDR3 bases are TGTGCCAGCAGCCGCCAGGGGGTGAATCAGCCCCAGCATTTT. This encodes CASSRQGVNQPQHF.

The chain employs TRBV20-1 and TRBJ1-2; TRBD1 matches at 7 bases. Germline loops: CDR1 DFQATT, CDR2 SNEGSKA (reference sequence). This CDR3 region has 14 residues. After removal of 5 bases from V and 8 bases from J, the junction contained 14 bases not matched to a gene. The CDR3 sequence is CSADTGTVLPGYTF. For the CDR3, the DNA is TGCAGTGCTGATACCGGGACAGTCCTACCGGGCTACACCTTC.

The rearrangement uses TRBV20-1 and TRBJ2-3; 12 bases are shared with TRBD2. The CDR3 totals 14 residues. The ends lost 5 bases at V and 4 bases at J; junction bases unmatched: 4. Germline CDR1 is DFQATT and CDR2 is SNEGSKA (reference sequence). The CDR3 is CSAWTSGAADTQYF. The CDR3 bases are TGCAGTGCTTGGACTAGCGGGGCTGCAGATACGCAGTATTTT.

The CDR3 loop is CASSLDQNTEAFF. CDR3 coding DNA: TGTGCCAGCAGCTTAGACCAGAACACTGAAGCTTTCTTT. This chain connects TRBV11-2 to TRBJ1-1; D gene unclear. The CDR3 runs to 13 residues. V lost 0 bases, J lost 1 base, and 3 bases lay in between. Germline CDR1 reads SGHAT; CDR2 reads FQNNGV.

The rearrangement links TRBV7-2 to TRBJ2-4; TRBD1 matches at 10 bases. Unmatched junction bases numbered 15, after V lost 3 bases and J lost 13 bases. The length of the CDR3 is 16 residues. CDR1 is SGHTA and CDR2 is FQGNSA in the germline V gene. The CDR3 DNA reads as TGTGCCAGCAGCTTGACGGGACAGGGGACCCAAATTCGCCAGTACTTC. This gives the protein CASSLTGQGTQIRQYF. The variable domain in full, with the rest retrieved from reference TRBV7-2 and TRBJ2-4, is GAGVSQSPSNKVTEKGKDVELRCDPISGHTALYWYRQSLGQGLEFLIYFQGNSAPDKSGLPSDRFSAERTGGSVSTLTIQRTQQEDSAVYLCASSLTGQGTQIRQYFGAGTRLSVL.